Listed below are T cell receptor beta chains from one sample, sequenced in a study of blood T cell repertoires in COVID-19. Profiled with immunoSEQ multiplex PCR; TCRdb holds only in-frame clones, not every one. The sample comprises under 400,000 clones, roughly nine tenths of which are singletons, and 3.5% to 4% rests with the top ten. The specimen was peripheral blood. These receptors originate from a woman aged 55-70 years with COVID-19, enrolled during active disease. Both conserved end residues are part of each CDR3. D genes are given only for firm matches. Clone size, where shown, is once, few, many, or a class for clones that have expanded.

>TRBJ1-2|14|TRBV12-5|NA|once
CASGLSAGDEGYTF
TGTGCTAGTGGTTTGTCCGCGGGGGACGAGGGCTACACCTTC
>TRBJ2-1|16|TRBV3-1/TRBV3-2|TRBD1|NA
CASSKGQGVSYNEQFF
TGTGCCAGCAGCAAGGGACAGGGAGTCTCCTACAATGAGCAGTTCTTC
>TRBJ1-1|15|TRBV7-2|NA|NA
CASSPIWGGGTEAFF
TGTGCCAGCAGCCCTATTTGGGGTGGGGGGACTGAAGCTTTCTTT
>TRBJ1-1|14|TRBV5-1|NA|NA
CASSSGMGNTEAFF
TGCGCCAGCAGCTCGGGGATGGGAAACACTGAAGCTTTCTTT
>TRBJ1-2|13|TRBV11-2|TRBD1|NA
CASSQDRGRGYTF
TGTGCCAGCAGCCAGGACAGGGGGCGAGGCTACACCTTC
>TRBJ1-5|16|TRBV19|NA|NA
CASSTTGIYSNQPQHF
TGTGCCAGTAGTACGACGGGAATTTATAGCAATCAGCCCCAGCATTTT
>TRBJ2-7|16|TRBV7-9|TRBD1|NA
CASSLGLTGRPYEQYF
TGTGCCAGCAGCTTGGGCTTGACAGGGCGCCCCTACGAGCAGTACTTC
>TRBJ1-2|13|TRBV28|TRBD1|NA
CASRYGTGYGYTF
TGTGCCAGCAGATACGGGACAGGTTATGGCTACACCTTC
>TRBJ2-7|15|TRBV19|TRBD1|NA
CASSPRTGNAYEQYF
TGTGCCAGTAGTCCAAGGACAGGGAACGCCTACGAGCAGTACTTC
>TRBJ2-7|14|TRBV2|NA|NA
CASQGGQTRNEQYF
TGTGCCTCCCAGGGGGGTCAGACAAGGAACGAGCAGTACTTC
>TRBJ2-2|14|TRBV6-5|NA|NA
CASSSPGGTGELFF
TGTGCCAGCAGTTCCCCCGGGGGCACCGGGGAGCTGTTTTTT
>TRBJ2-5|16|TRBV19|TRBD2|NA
CASSPGLAAIQETQYF
TGTGCCAGTAGCCCTGGACTAGCGGCAATACAAGAGACCCAGTACTTC
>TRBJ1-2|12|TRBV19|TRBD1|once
CAVRDRNYGYTF
TGTGCCGTCCGGGACAGGAACTATGGCTACACCTTC
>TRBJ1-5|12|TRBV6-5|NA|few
CASGGSNQPQHF
TGTGCCAGCGGCGGTAGCAATCAGCCCCAGCATTTT
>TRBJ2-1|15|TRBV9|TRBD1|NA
CASSVAAGGLNEQFF
TGTGCCAGCAGCGTAGCGGCAGGGGGCCTCAATGAGCAGTTCTTC
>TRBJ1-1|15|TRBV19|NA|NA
CASSITTTGGAEAFF
TGTGCCAGTAGTATAACCACCACAGGAGGGGCTGAGGCTTTCTTT
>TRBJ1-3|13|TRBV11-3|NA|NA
CASSLESGNTIYF
TGTGCCAGCAGCTTAGAAAGCGGAAACACCATATATTTT
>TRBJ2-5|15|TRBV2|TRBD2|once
CASSERGTSGETQYF
TGTGCCAGCAGTGAAAGAGGGACTAGCGGAGAGACCCAGTACTTC
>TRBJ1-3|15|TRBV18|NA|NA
CASSPLGTSGNTIYF
TGTGCCAGCTCACCACTAGGGACTTCTGGAAACACCATATATTTT
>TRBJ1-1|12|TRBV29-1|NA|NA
CSALRGNTEAFF
TGCAGCGCCCTGCGAGGGAACACTGAAGCTTTCTTT
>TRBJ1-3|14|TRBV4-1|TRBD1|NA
CASSLRTGENTIYF
TGCGCCAGCAGCCTAAGGACAGGGGAAAACACCATATATTTT
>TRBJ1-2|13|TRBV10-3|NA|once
CAISESGGEGYTF
TGTGCCATCAGTGAGTCTGGGGGGGAAGGCTACACCTTC
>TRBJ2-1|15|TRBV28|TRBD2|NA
CASSPGTSDRDEQFF
TGTGCCAGCAGCCCCGGGACTAGCGATCGAGATGAGCAGTTCTTC
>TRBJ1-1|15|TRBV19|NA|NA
CASGKQGGFDTEAFF
TGTGCCAGTGGGAAACAGGGAGGGTTCGACACTGAAGCTTTCTTT